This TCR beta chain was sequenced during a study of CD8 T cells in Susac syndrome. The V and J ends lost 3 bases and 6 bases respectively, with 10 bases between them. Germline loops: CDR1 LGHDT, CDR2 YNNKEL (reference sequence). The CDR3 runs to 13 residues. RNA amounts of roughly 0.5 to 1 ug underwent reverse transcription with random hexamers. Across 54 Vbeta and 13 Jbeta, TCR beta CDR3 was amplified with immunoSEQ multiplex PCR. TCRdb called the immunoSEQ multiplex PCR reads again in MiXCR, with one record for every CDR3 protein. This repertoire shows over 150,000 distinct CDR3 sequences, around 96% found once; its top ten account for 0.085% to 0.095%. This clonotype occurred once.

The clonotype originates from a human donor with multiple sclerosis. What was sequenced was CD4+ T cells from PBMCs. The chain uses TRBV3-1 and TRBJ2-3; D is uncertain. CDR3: CASSHLTADTQYF. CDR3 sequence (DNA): TGTGCCAGCAGCCACCTTACGGCGGATACGCAGTATTTT.